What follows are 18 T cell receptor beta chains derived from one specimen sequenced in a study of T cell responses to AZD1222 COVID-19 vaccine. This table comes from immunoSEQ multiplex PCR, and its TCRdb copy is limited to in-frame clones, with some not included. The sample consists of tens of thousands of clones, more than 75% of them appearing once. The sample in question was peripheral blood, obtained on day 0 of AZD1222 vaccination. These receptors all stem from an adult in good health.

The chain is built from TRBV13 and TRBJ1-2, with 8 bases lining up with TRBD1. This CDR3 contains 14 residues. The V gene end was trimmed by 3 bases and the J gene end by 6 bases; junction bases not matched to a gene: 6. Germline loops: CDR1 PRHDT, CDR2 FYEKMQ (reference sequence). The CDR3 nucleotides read TGTGCCAGCAGCTTCACAGGGGGAAGGCATGGCTACACCTTC. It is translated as CASSFTGGRHGYTF. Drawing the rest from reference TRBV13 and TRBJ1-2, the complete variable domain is AAGVIQSPRHLIKEKRETATLKCYPIPRHDTVYWYQQGPGQDPQFLISFYEKMQSDKGSIPDRFSAQQFSDYHSELNMSSLELGDSALYFCASSFTGGRHGYTFGSGTRLTVV.

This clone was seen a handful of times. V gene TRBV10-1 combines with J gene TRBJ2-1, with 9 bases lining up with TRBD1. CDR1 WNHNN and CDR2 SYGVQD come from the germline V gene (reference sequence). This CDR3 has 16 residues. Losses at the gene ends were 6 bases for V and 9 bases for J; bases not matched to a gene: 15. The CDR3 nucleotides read TGCGCCAGCAGCTACCAAGAGGACAGGGGTCTGGGTGAGCAGTTCTTC. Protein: CASSYQEDRGLGEQFF.

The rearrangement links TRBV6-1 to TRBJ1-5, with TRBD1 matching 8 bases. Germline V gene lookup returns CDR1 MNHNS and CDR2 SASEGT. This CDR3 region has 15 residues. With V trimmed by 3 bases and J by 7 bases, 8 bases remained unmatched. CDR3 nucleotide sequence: TGTGCCAGCAGTGAGAAGGACAGGGTAGGACAGCCCCAGCATTTT. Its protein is CASSEKDRVGQPQHF.

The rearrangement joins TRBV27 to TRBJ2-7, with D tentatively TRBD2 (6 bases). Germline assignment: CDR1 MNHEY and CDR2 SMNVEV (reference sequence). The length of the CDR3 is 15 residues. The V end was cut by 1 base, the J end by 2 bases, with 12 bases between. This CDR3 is CASSLFGGPPYEQYF. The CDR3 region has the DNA TGTGCCAGCAGTTTATTCGGGGGACCTCCCTACGAGCAGTACTTC.

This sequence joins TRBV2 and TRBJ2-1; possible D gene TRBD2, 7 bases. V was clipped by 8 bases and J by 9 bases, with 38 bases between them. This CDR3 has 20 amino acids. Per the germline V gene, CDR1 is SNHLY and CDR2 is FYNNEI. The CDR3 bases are TGTGCCAGCGGGGTATATGTCTGGGGGGGCAGTGAAGCCCAACACGGTGAGCAGTTCTTC. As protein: CASGVYVWGGSEAQHGEQFF.

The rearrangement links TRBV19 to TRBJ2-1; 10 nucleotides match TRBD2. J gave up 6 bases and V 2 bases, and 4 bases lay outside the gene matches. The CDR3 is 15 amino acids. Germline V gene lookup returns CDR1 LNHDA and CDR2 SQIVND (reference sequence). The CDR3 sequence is CASSIFSGGPNEQFF. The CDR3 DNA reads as TGTGCCAGTAGTATATTTAGCGGGGGGCCCAATGAGCAGTTCTTC. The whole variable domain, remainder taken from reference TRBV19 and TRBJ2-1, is DGGITQSPKYLFRKEGQNVTLSCEQNLNHDAMYWYRQDPGQGLRLIYYSQIVNDFQKGDIAEGYSVSREKKESFPLTVTSAQKNPTAFYLCASSIFSGGPNEQFFGPGTRLTVL.

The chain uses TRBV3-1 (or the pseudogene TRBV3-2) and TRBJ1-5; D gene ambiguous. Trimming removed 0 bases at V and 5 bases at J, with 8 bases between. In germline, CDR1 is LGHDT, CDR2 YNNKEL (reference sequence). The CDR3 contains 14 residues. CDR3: CASSQEMRYQPQHF. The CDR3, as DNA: TGTGCCAGCAGCCAAGAAATGCGTTATCAGCCCCAGCATTTT.

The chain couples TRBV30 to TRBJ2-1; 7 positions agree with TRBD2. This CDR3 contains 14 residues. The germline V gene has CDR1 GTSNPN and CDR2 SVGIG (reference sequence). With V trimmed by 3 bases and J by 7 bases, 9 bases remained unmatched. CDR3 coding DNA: TGTGCCTGGAGAGTAGCGGGCCTTGGAAATGAGCAGTTCTTC. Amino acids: CAWRVAGLGNEQFF.

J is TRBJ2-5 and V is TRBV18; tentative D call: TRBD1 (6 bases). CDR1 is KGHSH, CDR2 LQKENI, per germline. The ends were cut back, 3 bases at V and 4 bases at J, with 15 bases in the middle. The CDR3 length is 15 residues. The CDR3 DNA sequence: TGTGCCAGCTCACCCAACAGGGATTCGTCAGAGACCCAGTACTTC. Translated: CASSPNRDSSETQYF. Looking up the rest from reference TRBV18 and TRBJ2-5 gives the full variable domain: NAGVMQNPRHLVRRRGQEARLRCSPMKGHSHVYWYRQLPEEGLKFMVYLQKENIIDESGMPKERFSAEFPKEGPSILRIQQVVRGDSAAYFCASSPNRDSSETQYFGPGTRLLVL.

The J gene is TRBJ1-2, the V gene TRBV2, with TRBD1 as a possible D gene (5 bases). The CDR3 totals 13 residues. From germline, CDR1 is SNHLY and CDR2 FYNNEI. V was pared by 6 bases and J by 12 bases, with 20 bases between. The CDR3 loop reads CASRERTRGEDTF. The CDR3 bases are TGTGCCAGCAGGGAGAGGACACGGGGGGAGGACACCTTC.

In DNA, the CDR3 is TGTGCCTGGAGTGTTCTGAATCAGCCCCAGCATTTT. Translation: CAWSVLNQPQHF. J is TRBJ1-5 and V is TRBV30, with D unresolved. V lost 0 bases and J lost 4, with 4 bases in between. Looked up from germline, CDR1 is GTSNPN and CDR2 is SVGIG (reference sequence). This CDR3 comprises 12 residues.

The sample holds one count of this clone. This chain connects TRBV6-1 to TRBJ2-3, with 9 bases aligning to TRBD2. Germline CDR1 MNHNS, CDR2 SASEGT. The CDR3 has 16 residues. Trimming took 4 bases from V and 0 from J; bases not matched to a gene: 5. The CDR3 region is CASSVSGGPSTDTQYF. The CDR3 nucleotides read TGTGCCAGCAGTGTTAGCGGGGGCCCTAGCACAGATACGCAGTATTTT.

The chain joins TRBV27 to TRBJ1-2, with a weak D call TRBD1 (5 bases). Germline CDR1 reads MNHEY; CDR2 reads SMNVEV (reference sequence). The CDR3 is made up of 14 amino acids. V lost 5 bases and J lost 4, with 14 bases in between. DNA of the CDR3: TGTGCCAGCAGTCCCGCTCAGGGCAGCTATGGCTACACCTTC. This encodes CASSPAQGSYGYTF.

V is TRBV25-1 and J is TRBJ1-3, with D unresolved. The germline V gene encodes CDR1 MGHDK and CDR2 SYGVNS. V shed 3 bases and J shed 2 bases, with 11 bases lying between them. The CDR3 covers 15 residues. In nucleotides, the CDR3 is TGTGCCAGCAGTGATTACCGGGAGGCTGGAAACACCATATATTTT. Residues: CASSDYREAGNTIYF.

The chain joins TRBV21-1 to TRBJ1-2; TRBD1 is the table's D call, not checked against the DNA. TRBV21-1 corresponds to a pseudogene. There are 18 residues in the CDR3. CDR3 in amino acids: CASSKEEGQGKKPNGYTF. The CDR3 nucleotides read TGTGCCAGCAGCAAAGAGGAGGGACAGGGTAAGAAGCCCAATGGCTACACCTTC.

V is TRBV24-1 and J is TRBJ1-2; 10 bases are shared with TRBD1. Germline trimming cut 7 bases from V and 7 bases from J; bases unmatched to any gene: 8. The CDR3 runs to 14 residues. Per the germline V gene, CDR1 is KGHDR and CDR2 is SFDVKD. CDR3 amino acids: CATRTPGQGCGYTF. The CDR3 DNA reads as TGTGCCACCAGAACTCCGGGACAGGGGTGTGGCTACACCTTC.

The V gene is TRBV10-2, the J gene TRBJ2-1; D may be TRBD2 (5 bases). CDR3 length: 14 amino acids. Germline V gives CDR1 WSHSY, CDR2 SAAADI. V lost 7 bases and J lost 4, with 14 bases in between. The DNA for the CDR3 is TGCGCCAGCAAGCGCCAGCGGCTATACAATGAGCAGTTCTTC. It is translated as CASKRQRLYNEQFF.

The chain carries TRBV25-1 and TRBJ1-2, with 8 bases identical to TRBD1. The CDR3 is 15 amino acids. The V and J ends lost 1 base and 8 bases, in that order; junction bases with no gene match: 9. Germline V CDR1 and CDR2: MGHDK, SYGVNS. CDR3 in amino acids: CASSEWTSGGDGYTF. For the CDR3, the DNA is TGTGCCAGCAGTGAATGGACCTCAGGGGGCGACGGCTACACCTTC.